These 25 T cell receptor beta chains were all obtained from the same sample, sequenced in a study of T-cell reconstitution after alpha-beta-depleted transplantation in children. Library preparation (for TCRbeta) was performed with unique molecular identifiers. TCRdb analysed the PCR reads with MiXCR anew, one entry per CDR3 protein. Of some 300,000 distinct CDR3 sequences in the sample, 10% are singletons; the top ten hold 2% to 2.5%. The source was PBMCs from the stem cell graft donor, collected from the stem cell graft. The receptors originated from a human donor who donated a stem cell graft to a child with acute lymphoblastic leukemia.

The V gene is TRBV12-3 or TRBV12-4, the J gene TRBJ2-5, with TRBD2 as a possible D gene (5 bases). The CDR3 contains 12 residues. Trimming took off 4 bases at V and 9 bases at J, with 12 bases between the two ends. The CDR3, as DNA: TGTGCCAGCAGTTCCCCTTTCGGGGCCCAGTACTTC. Encoded protein: CASSSPFGAQYF.

This clonotype was seen at least ten times. The chain is built from TRBV27 and TRBJ2-5; D remains unclear. Looked up from germline, CDR1 is MNHEY and CDR2 is SMNVEV (reference sequence). The germline V and J ends were trimmed by 7 bases and 5 bases, with 8 bases remaining between them. The CDR3 covers 11 residues. The CDR3 reads CASMGRETQYF. The CDR3 nucleotides are TGTGCCAGCATGGGTCGGGAGACCCAGTACTTC.

This chain's CDR3 is CASSPDRPRASGKVETQYF. CDR3 coding DNA: TGTGCCAGCAGCCCCGACAGGCCTCGGGCTAGCGGGAAGGTAGAGACCCAGTACTTC. The chain recombines TRBV4-2 with TRBJ2-5; TRBD2 matches 9 bases. This CDR3 has 19 amino acids. V lost 4 bases, J lost 4 bases, and 19 bases stayed unmatched. Germline V lookup: CDR1 LGHNA, CDR2 YNFKEQ.

This clonotype was picked up a small number of times. The chain joins TRBV5-1 to TRBJ2-7, with D maybe TRBD1 (7 bases). Trimming left V 0 bases short and J 3 bases short, with 16 bases between. The germline V gene encodes CDR1 SGHRS and CDR2 YFSETQ. The CDR3 spans 16 residues. CDR3 amino acids: CASSLAGGQWYYEQYF. CDR3 in DNA: TGCGCCAGCAGCTTGGCCGGGGGACAGTGGTACTACGAGCAGTACTTC. The full variable domain, rest sourced from reference TRBV5-1 and TRBJ2-7, is KAGVTQTPRYLIKTRGQQVTLSCSPISGHRSVSWYQQTPGQGLQFLFEYFSETQRNKGNFPGRFSGRQFSNSRSEMNVSTLELGDSALYLCASSLAGGQWYYEQYFGPGTRLTVT.

This sequence joins TRBV2 and TRBJ2-5, with 8 bases lining up with TRBD2. Germline CDR1 reads SNHLY; CDR2 reads FYNNEI. J gave up 1 base and V 5 bases, and 9 bases lay outside the gene matches. This CDR3 is 16 amino acids long. The CDR3 here is CASSIVGTSGQETQYF. DNA for the CDR3: TGTGCCAGCAGTATAGTTGGGACTAGTGGCCAAGAGACCCAGTACTTC.

This clonotype has more than one count but fewer than ten. The V call is TRBV6-5, the J call TRBJ2-7; D possibly corresponds to TRBD2 (5 bases). The CDR3 has 17 residues. CDR1 and CDR2 from the germline V gene are MNHEY and SVGAGI. The ends were cut back, 1 base at V and 3 bases at J, with 19 bases in the middle. The CDR3 DNA is TGTGCCAGCAGTTACTTGAGCGGCCCTGGCATTGTCTACGAGCAGTACTTC. Translation: CASSYLSGPGIVYEQYF.

This clonotype was seen a few times. The genes are TRBV20-1 and TRBJ2-5, with TRBD1 as a possible D gene (6 bases). CDR1 and CDR2 (germline): DFQATT, SNEGSKA (reference sequence). The CDR3 runs 17 residues. The V and J ends lost 6 bases and 0 bases respectively, with 23 bases between them. CDR3: CSAIRGGSYTYQETQYF. The CDR3 coding sequence is TGCAGTGCAATCAGGGGTGGATCTTATACATACCAAGAGACCCAGTACTTC.

This clonotype was seen at least ten times. V is TRBV7-9 and J is TRBJ2-5, with a tentative D call TRBD2 (6 bases). Germline V gene data show CDR1 as SEHNR and CDR2 as FQNEAQ (reference sequence). The CDR3 loop spans 15 amino acids. V shed 5 bases and J shed 1 base, with 14 bases lying between them. CDR3 nucleotide sequence: TGTGCCAGCAGCGGTACGGGAGACGGCCAAGAGACCCAGTACTTC. Protein product: CASSGTGDGQETQYF.

This clonotype was detected only a few times. This sequence joins TRBV12-3 or TRBV12-4 and TRBJ1-3, with D unresolved. V lost 2 bases and J 1 base, leaving 9 bases between the germline ends. The CDR3 runs 15 residues. CDR3 sequence (DNA): TGTGCCAGCAGTTTACGGTCCTCATCTGGAAACACCATATATTTT. It specifies CASSLRSSSGNTIYF.

This clonotype was seen a handful of times. The genes are TRBV7-2 and TRBJ2-7; 9 bases map to TRBD1. This CDR3 has 16 amino acids. The germline CDR1 and CDR2 sequences are SGHTA and FQGNSA. J lost 7 bases, V lost 3 bases, and 13 bases had no gene match. CDR3 amino acids: CASSLRKGTGGGEQYF. CDR3 bases: TGTGCCAGCAGCTTGAGGAAAGGAACAGGGGGCGGTGAGCAGTACTTC.

Ten or more counts support this clonotype. The CDR3 sequence is CSAWVETQYF. In nucleotides, the CDR3 is TGCAGTGCATGGGTTGAGACCCAGTACTTC. This chain links TRBV20-1 with TRBJ2-5; no clear D. CDR3 size: 10 residues. Trimming removed 6 bases from V and 5 bases from J, with 7 bases in between. Germline V CDR1 and CDR2: DFQATT, SNEGSKA (reference sequence).

This clonotype was seen more than once but under ten times. The chain has TRBV27 and TRBJ1-6; 7 nucleotides line up with TRBD1. Germline values: CDR1 MNHEY, CDR2 SMNVEV (reference sequence). The junction had 7 bases not matched to a gene; V was cut back by 7 bases and J by 7 bases. The CDR3 consists of 14 residues. CDR3 bases: TGTGCCAGCACCCCGGGACAGAAAAATTCACCCCTCCACTTT. This translates into CASTPGQKNSPLHF.

The sample holds a few counts of this clonotype. The V gene is TRBV7-2, the J gene TRBJ2-7; 11 nucleotides match TRBD1. Trimming at V came to 3 bases and at J to 3 bases, leaving 10 bases not matched to a gene. This CDR3 region has 17 residues. From germline, CDR1 is SGHTA and CDR2 FQGNSA. The DNA for the CDR3 is TGTGCCAGCAGCTTGGACAGGGGGCCGTTGTTGGGCTACGAGCAGTACTTC. Its protein is CASSLDRGPLLGYEQYF. Complete variable domain (other parts from reference TRBV7-2 and TRBJ2-7): GAGVSQSPSNKVTEKGKDVELRCDPISGHTALYWYRQSLGQGLEFLIYFQGNSAPDKSGLPSDRFSAERTGGSVSTLTIQRTQQEDSAVYLCASSLDRGPLLGYEQYFGPGTRLTVT.

The chain carries TRBV5-1 and TRBJ1-2; TRBD1 matches 9 bases. V shed 4 bases and J 2 bases; nucleotides not matched to a gene: 9. The V gene's germline CDR1 is SGHRS and CDR2 YFSETQ. This CDR3 comprises 16 residues. CDR3 sequence: CASSPDRGGVNYGYTF. The CDR3 DNA reads TGCGCCAGCAGCCCGGACAGGGGTGGTGTAAACTATGGCTACACCTTC.

This clonotype appeared many times. The genes are TRBV20-1 and TRBJ1-5; a possible D gene is TRBD1 (5 bases). The V end lost 6 bases, the J end lost 3 bases, and 12 bases lay between the germline ends. Germline V CDR1 and CDR2: DFQATT, SNEGSKA (reference sequence). The CDR3 contains 13 residues. Here the CDR3 DNA reads TGCAGTGCGCCACAGGTGAACAATCAGCCCCAGCATTTT. It codes for CSAPQVNNQPQHF.

This clonotype was observed at least ten times. The gene calls are TRBV5-1 and TRBJ2-2; TRBD2 aligns across 14 bases. V shed 5 bases, J shed 5 bases, and the junction held 5 bases outside the gene matches. The CDR3 loop spans 16 amino acids. Looked up from germline, CDR1 is SGHRS and CDR2 is YFSETQ. The CDR3 nucleotides are TGCGCCAGCAGACGAGGACTAGCGGGAGGTACCGGGGAGCTGTTTTTT. Translation gives CASRRGLAGGTGELFF.

This clonotype was seen more than once but under ten times. The rearrangement uses TRBV4-3 and TRBJ2-1; 10 nucleotides align to TRBD1. The V gene's germline CDR1 is LGHNA and CDR2 YSLEER. V lost 0 bases, J lost 7 bases, and 6 bases stayed unmatched. The CDR3 spans 16 residues. CDR3 nucleotides: TGCGCCAGCAGCCAAGATCGAGACAGGGGGCGGAATGAGCAGTTCTTC. Residues: CASSQDRDRGRNEQFF.

V usage is TRBV6-2 or TRBV6-3 and J usage is TRBJ2-1; 10 nucleotides match TRBD2. The CDR3 runs to 14 residues. Germline trimming cut 8 bases from V and 7 bases from J; bases unmatched to any gene: 8. Germline CDR1 and CDR2: MNHEY and SVGEGT. CDR3 sequence: CASASSGRENEQFF. For the CDR3, the DNA is TGTGCCAGCGCTTCTAGCGGGAGAGAGAATGAGCAGTTCTTC.

This clonotype was found many times. CDR3 region: CASSLKGLAGYNEQFF. As DNA, the CDR3 is TGTGCCAGCAGCTTGAAAGGGCTAGCGGGATACAATGAGCAGTTCTTC. The rearrangement links TRBV5-8 to TRBJ2-1; 9 nucleotides line up with TRBD2. The CDR3 has 16 amino acids. Germline CDR1 and CDR2: SGHTS and YDEGEE. V gave up 1 base and J gave up 4 bases; unmatched junction bases: 6.

In its sample, this clonotype was seen a few times. The chain employs TRBV5-1 and TRBJ2-6; perhaps D is TRBD1 or TRBD2 (6 bases each). The germline gives CDR1 SGHRS, CDR2 YFSETQ. This CDR3 has 19 amino acids. The V end was cut by 0 bases, the J end by 0 bases, with 16 bases between. CDR3 sequence (DNA): TGCGCCAGCAGCTTGGCGAGGGGGGCGCGTCACTCTGGGGCCAACGTCCTGACTTTC. Translation: CASSLARGARHSGANVLTF.

The V and J genes are TRBV29-1 and TRBJ1-1, with a tentative D call TRBD1 (6 bases). V lost 4 bases and J lost 4, with 13 bases in between. The CDR3 is made up of 13 amino acids. In germline, CDR1 is SQVTM, CDR2 ANQGSEA. The CDR3 reads CSVGLTGRTEAFF. DNA of the CDR3: TGCAGCGTTGGCCTGACAGGCCGCACTGAAGCTTTCTTT.

This clonotype was counted between two and nine times. The V and J genes are TRBV20-1 and TRBJ2-5; TRBD2 matches at 12 bases. V lost 3 bases to trimming and J lost 6 bases; unmatched junction nucleotides: 11. The CDR3 runs 16 residues. CDR1 and CDR2 (germline): DFQATT, SNEGSKA (reference sequence). The CDR3 DNA reads TGCAGTGCTAGCAACGGTCCGACTAGCGGGAGACAGACCCAGTACTTC. It is translated as CSASNGPTSGRQTQYF.

The table lists this clonotype with many counts. This chain connects TRBV10-3 to TRBJ2-1; no definite D call. The CDR3 has 12 residues. V shed 4 bases and J shed 5 bases, with 6 bases lying between them. Germline V CDR1 and CDR2: ENHRY, SYGVKD. The CDR3 is CAISGDNNEQFF. CDR3 bases: TGTGCCATCAGTGGGGATAACAATGAGCAGTTCTTC.

The table lists this clonotype with many counts. The gene calls are TRBV20-1 and TRBJ1-3; D uncertain. V was pared by 3 bases and J by 0 bases, with 6 bases between. The CDR3 extends over 13 amino acids. Per germline, CDR1 DFQATT and CDR2 SNEGSKA (reference sequence). The CDR3 spells CSARDFSGNTIYF. The CDR3 DNA sequence: TGCAGTGCTAGGGATTTCTCTGGAAACACCATATATTTT.

This clonotype was observed a handful of times. The chain links TRBV5-1 to TRBJ2-7, with TRBD2 matching over 11 bases. CDR1 and CDR2 (germline): SGHRS, YFSETQ. This CDR3 comprises 16 residues. The ends lost 4 bases at V and 5 bases at J; junction bases unmatched: 11. The CDR3 loop reads CASSPRIAGGPHEQYF. The CDR3 DNA follows: TGCGCCAGCAGCCCGAGGATAGCGGGAGGGCCCCACGAGCAGTACTTC.